The present T cell receptor beta chain was sequenced within a study of T cell responses to AZD1222 COVID-19 vaccine. Sequencing used immunoSEQ multiplex PCR; TCRdb keeps in-frame clones, though not all of them. Among fewer than 120,000 clones listed, around 93% were seen once. The ends lost 6 bases at V and 12 bases at J; junction bases unmatched: 15. CDR3 length equals 14 residues. Germline V gene lookup returns CDR1 MNHEY and CDR2 SMNVEV (reference sequence). Specimen: peripheral blood, collected on day 0 of AZD1222 vaccination. This chain uses TRBV27 with TRBJ2-3, with 7 bases that match TRBD1. The TCR originated in an adult in good health. CDR3: CASSSRTGGGRQYF. The CDR3 DNA sequence: TGTGCCAGCAGCTCCCGGACAGGCGGTGGTCGTCAGTATTTT.